This T cell receptor (beta chain) was obtained from a study of OX40 agonist ivuxolimab in advanced cancers. Study-wide context: Ivuxolimab, which targeted the costimulatory receptor OX40 (CD134), was an agonistic, fully human IgG2 monoclonal antibody. Intravenous ivuxolimab was administered to patients every 2 weeks at six dose levels: 0.01, 0.1, 0.3, 1.5, 3 and 10 mg/kg. Of the approximately 50 dose-escalation patients, hepatocellular carcinoma was present in roughly 19, melanoma in approximately 15, renal cell carcinoma in 9 and head and neck cancer in 9. In the dose-escalation cohort, roughly 80% of patients were male, and the mean age was about 55 years, with a range of about 20 to 90. Prior anti-PD-1, anti-PD-L1 or anti-CTLA-4 therapy was permitted, and checkpoint inhibitors had been received by approximately 39% of dose-escalation patients. Partial responses were achieved by three dose-escalation patients, of whom one had hepatocellular carcinoma and two had cutaneous melanoma. The purpose of peripheral TCRbeta sequencing was to test whether ivuxolimab changed TCR sequence diversity and led to clonal T-cell expansion. The paper covers the monotherapy dose-escalation part of the phase I ivuxolimab trial, which included N of about 50 patients.

V has 1 base trimmed and J has 1 base trimmed; junction bases matching no gene number 17. Inclusive of the bounding cysteine and phenylalanine, the CDR3 is 22 residues long. Only CDR3 DNA remains: 66 bases, in frame from the first base. Genomic DNA was isolated from the sorted cells so that the TCRbeta CDR3 region could be sequenced. The immunoSEQ Assay was used for sequencing of TCRbeta CDR3 regions. This immuneACCESS table, as held by TCRdb, lists in-frame sequences with V and J called but not all clones. Of the missing ones, under half trace to an unresolved V gene in checked studies; the others have no known cause. This sample has 75,000 to 90,000 clones in its table, and more than 80% of those were observed once. The ten largest clones take up over 8% of the sample. Patients with autoimmune disease history or receiving systemic immunosuppression were excluded from the trial. Peripheral blood for TCR sequencing was drawn from every dose cohort at baseline, at cycle 4 day 1 and at cycle 7 day 1. The samples were drawn from a first-in-human, open-label, multicenter phase I dose-escalation trial of ivuxolimab. Adults with locally advanced or metastatic melanoma, renal cell, hepatocellular, or head and neck squamous cell carcinoma were enrolled in the trial. Before TCR sequencing, CD4+ and CD8+ T cells were separately sorted from peripheral blood.

About this clone: There is no known antigen for this receptor. Base-call qualities are not available, and no considerably larger clone is one nucleotide away.

General study outcomes and caveats: Low levels of normalized T-cell clonal expansion were also seen in some patients who did not respond. After ivuxolimab, CD8+ T cells had more expanded clones than CD4+ T cells on average. In the 0.1-3.0 mg/kg groups, partial responders were among the patients with the lowest normalized peripheral clonal expansion, particularly in CD8+ T cells. The antigen specificity of the peripheral T cells that underwent clonal expansion was not determined. At doses from 0.1 to 3.0 mg/kg, clonal expansion was seen in both CD4+ and CD8+ blood T cells between baseline and week 6.

Recombination connected TRBV5-3 to TRBJ2-6; 10 central nucleotides agree with TRBD1. TRBV5-3 is labeled an ORF, and its function is uncertain. This TCR came from an adult with an advanced solid tumor such as melanoma, head and neck, liver or kidney cancer. This specimen consisted of CD4+ or CD8+ T cells sorted from blood, obtained in a trial of the OX40 agonist ivuxolimab. The nucleotides read TGTGCCAGAAGCTTGAACCCCTCCAAGACAGGGGGCGTAGTATCTGGGGCCAACGTCCTGACTTTC. Translated, this is CARSLNPSKTGGVVSGANVLTF.